These T cell receptor beta chains were read from a single sample in a study of cytomegalovirus exposure and HLA in healthy donors. The assay was immunoSEQ multiplex PCR, and TCRdb's table has in-frame clones only and misses some. This sample carries 90,000 to 150,000 clones, roughly 82% of them seen once, and the ten largest clones take around 5%. The sample taken for sequencing was PBMCs. The receptors originated from a young man in good health and CMV-seronegative. CDR3s include the opening cysteine and the closing phenylalanine or tryptophan. Fields, in order: CDR3 length, D gene, V gene, J gene, clone size, CDR3 protein, CDR3 DNA. The D gene is left open where the match is weak. Some rows mark clone size as missing; the rest say once, few, many or name a class of expanded clone.

12	TRBD1	TRBV30	TRBJ1-2	.	CAWEDRAYGYTF	TGTGCCTGGGAGGACAGGGCCTATGGCTACACCTTC
10	.	TRBV2	TRBJ1-2	.	CASSGGGYTF	TGTGCCAGCAGCGGGGGTGGCTACACCTTC
17	TRBD1	TRBV5-6	TRBJ1-5	few	CASSLRRQGLVDQPQHF	TGTGCCAGCAGCCTGAGGAGACAGGGGTTGGTGGATCAGCCCCAGCATTTT
14	.	TRBV5-4	TRBJ1-2	.	CASRVFRNYYGYTF	TGTGCCAGCAGAGTCTTCAGGAATTACTATGGCTACACCTTC
16	TRBD1	TRBV4-2	TRBJ2-7	few	CASSQGQDRASYEQYF	TGTGCCAGCAGCCAAGGCCAGGACAGGGCCTCCTACGAGCAGTACTTC
15	TRBD1	TRBV25-1	TRBJ2-7	.	CASSEPGTGQGEQYF	TGTGCCAGCAGTGAGCCCGGGACAGGACAGGGGGAGCAGTACTTC
14	.	TRBV5-1	TRBJ2-5	.	CASSLGAGEETQYF	TGCGCCAGCAGCTTGGGGGCAGGGGAAGAGACCCAGTACTTC
15	TRBD2	TRBV29-1	TRBJ2-1	.	CSAGTSGYSYNEQFF	TGCAGCGCAGGGACTAGCGGGTACTCCTACAATGAGCAGTTCTTC
15	.	TRBV6-4	TRBJ2-3	.	CASSDEAGSTDTQYF	TGTGCCAGCAGTGACGAGGCGGGGAGCACAGATACGCAGTATTTT
18	TRBD1	TRBV15	TRBJ1-4	.	CATSRAVGQGATNEKLFF	TGTGCCACCAGCAGAGCAGTTGGACAGGGGGCAACTAATGAAAAACTGTTTTTT
15	.	TRBV11-2	TRBJ2-1	.	CASSLWTISYNEQFF	TGTGCCAGCAGCTTATGGACTATCTCCTACAATGAGCAGTTCTTC
18	TRBD1	TRBV28	TRBJ1-5	.	CASSSQRDRGIGDQPQHF	TGTGCCAGCAGTTCCCAGCGGGACAGGGGAATCGGGGATCAGCCCCAGCATTTT
14	TRBD1	TRBV27	TRBJ2-2	once	CASSGQANTGELFF	TGTGCCAGCTCGGGACAGGCGAACACCGGGGAGCTGTTTTTT
16	.	TRBV6-1	TRBJ1-4	.	CASSEGTGWLNEKLFF	TGTGCCAGCAGTGAAGGCACAGGGTGGCTAAATGAAAAACTGTTTTTT
16	TRBD1	TRBV19	TRBJ1-5	.	CASSIDWGQLNQPQHF	TGTGCCAGTAGTATCGACTGGGGACAGCTGAATCAGCCCCAGCATTTT
19	TRBD2	TRBV4-2	TRBJ2-6	once	CASSPRLAGGEGGANVLTF	TGTGCCAGCAGCCCTAGACTAGCGGGAGGAGAGGGTGGGGCCAACGTCCTGACTTTC
14	.	TRBV19	TRBJ1-1	.	CASSIAGMNTEAFF	TGTGCCAGTAGTATCGCAGGGATGAACACTGAAGCTTTCTTT
13	.	TRBV30	TRBJ2-7	.	CAWNWGYVYEQYF	TGTGCCTGGAATTGGGGCTATGTCTACGAGCAGTACTTC
16	.	TRBV6-5	TRBJ1-1	.	CASSYITTGRNTEAFF	TGTGCCAGCAGTTACATCACCACAGGGCGCAACACTGAAGCTTTCTTT
13	.	TRBV7-8	TRBJ2-1	.	CASSLGQYNEQFF	TGTGCCAGCAGCTTGGGACAATACAATGAGCAGTTCTTC
15	TRBD2	TRBV4-2	TRBJ2-7	few	CASSQEREAPYEQYF	TGTGCCAGCAGCCAAGAACGGGAGGCCCCCTACGAGCAGTACTTC
15	.	TRBV11-2	TRBJ1-5	once	CASSLSGLGNQPQHF	TGTGCCAGCAGCTTGTCAGGGTTAGGCAATCAGCCCCAGCATTTT
14	.	TRBV6-5	TRBJ1-4	few	CASRSTGLSEKLFF	TGTGCCAGCAGGTCTACAGGGTTGAGTGAAAAACTGTTTTTT
16	TRBD1	TRBV23-1	TRBJ1-5	.	CASSQSDRDSNQPQHF	TGCGCCAGCAGTCAATCAGACAGGGATAGCAATCAGCCCCAGCATTTT
15	.	TRBV7-6	TRBJ2-1	few	CASSSTEATYNEQFF	TGTGCCAGCAGCTCAACAGAAGCAACCTACAATGAGCAGTTCTTC
17	TRBD1	TRBV25-1	TRBJ1-1	.	CASRDSIRRGLNTEAFF	TGTGCCAGCAGGGACTCGATACGCAGGGGGCTGAACACTGAAGCTTTCTTT
16	.	TRBV6-6	TRBJ2-2	.	CASSYSGEELTGELFF	TGTGCCAGCAGTTACTCGGGAGAGGAGCTGACCGGGGAGCTGTTTTTT
14	TRBD1	TRBV6-5	TRBJ1-1	.	CASSPRQGGTEAFF	TGTGCCAGCAGTCCGAGACAGGGGGGCACTGAAGCTTTCTTT
15	.	TRBV12-5	TRBJ1-3	.	CASGLVPAGGNTIYF	TGTGCTAGTGGTTTGGTACCCGCAGGGGGAAACACCATATATTTT
12	.	TRBV5-1	TRBJ2-7	.	CASSFTGYEQYF	TGCGCCAGCAGCTTCACAGGGTACGAGCAGTACTTC
18	TRBD1	TRBV15	TRBJ2-2	.	CATSRDLSQAGGTGELFF	TGTGCCACCAGCAGAGATTTGAGTCAGGCAGGGGGTACCGGGGAGCTGTTTTTT
15	.	TRBV5-1	TRBJ1-1	.	CASSLADGGLTEAFF	TGCGCCAGCAGCTTGGCCGATGGAGGGCTCACTGAAGCTTTCTTT
13	.	TRBV2	TRBJ1-2	.	CASSEKTTYGYTF	TGTGCCAGCAGTGAAAAGACAACCTATGGCTACACCTTC
14	.	TRBV7-6	TRBJ1-4	few	CASSPTDETEKLFF	TGTGCCAGCAGTCCGACAGATGAGACCGAAAAACTGTTTTTT
14	TRBD1	TRBV6-1	TRBJ2-4	.	CASSARQGLFSFLF	TGTGCCAGCAGTGCCAGACAGGGGCTTTTCTCCTTCCTCTTC
14	.	TRBV19	TRBJ1-1	once	CASSPDRVNTEAFF	TGTGCCAGTAGTCCGGACAGAGTGAACACTGAAGCTTTCTTT
14	.	TRBV5-1	TRBJ1-4	.	CASSVPESGEKLFF	TGCGCCAGCAGCGTACCGGAATCAGGGGAAAAACTGTTTTTT
12	TRBD1	TRBV27	TRBJ1-1	.	CASSGTGPEAFF	TGTGCCAGCAGTGGGACAGGGCCTGAAGCTTTCTTT
18	TRBD1	TRBV23-1	TRBJ1-1	.	CASSQSRDRGRMNTEAFF	TGCGCCAGCAGTCAATCGAGGGACAGGGGGCGAATGAACACTGAAGCTTTCTTT
16	TRBD1	TRBV25-1	TRBJ2-5	.	CASSEFGTGDQETQYF	TGTGCCAGCAGTGAATTTGGGACAGGGGACCAAGAGACCCAGTACTTC
14	.	TRBV7-2	TRBJ2-2	.	CASSSNLALGELFF	TGTGCCAGCAGCTCAAACCTCGCACTGGGGGAGCTGTTTTTT
17	TRBD2	TRBV4-2	TRBJ2-3	.	CASSQDEAGGPTDTQYF	TGTGCCAGCAGCCAAGATGAAGCGGGGGGGCCGACAGATACGCAGTATTTT
15	TRBD1	TRBV5-1	TRBJ1-1	.	CASSPQTGGNTEAFF	TGCGCCAGCAGCCCCCAAACAGGGGGGAACACTGAAGCTTTCTTT
16	TRBD2	TRBV6-5	TRBJ2-2	once	CASSYGTSGYTGELFF	TGTGCCAGCAGTTACGGGACTAGCGGATACACCGGGGAGCTGTTTTTT
13	.	TRBV6-5	TRBJ2-7	.	CASREPQGYEQYF	TGTGCCAGCAGGGAACCACAGGGCTACGAGCAGTACTTC
14	TRBD2	TRBV29-1	TRBJ2-1	.	CSVDSGGRGVEQFF	TGCAGCGTCGATAGCGGGGGGCGTGGGGTGGAGCAGTTCTTC
13	TRBD1	TRBV27	TRBJ1-5	.	CASGQGDNQPQHF	TGTGCCAGCGGACAGGGGGACAATCAGCCCCAGCATTTT
15	TRBD1	TRBV7-6	TRBJ2-3	.	CASSLALAGTGTQYF	TGTGCCAGCAGCTTAGCCTTAGCTGGGACAGGCACGCAGTATTTT
13	.	TRBV29-1	TRBJ1-5	.	CSVGQDSNQPQHF	TGCAGCGTTGGACAGGATAGCAATCAGCCCCAGCATTTT
16	TRBD1	TRBV30	TRBJ1-2	.	CAWIRGGQTFNYGYTF	TGTGCCTGGATAAGAGGGGGACAGACCTTTAACTATGGCTACACCTTC
14	.	TRBV27	TRBJ1-2	once	CASRSAGGNYGYTF	TGTGCCAGCAGGTCCGCCGGCGGGAACTATGGCTACACCTTC